Listed below are T cell receptor beta chains from one sample, sequenced in a study of blood T cell repertoires in COVID-19. Profiling relied on immunoSEQ multiplex PCR, and the TCRdb table lists in-frame clones only, not all of them. This sample has roughly 250,000 clones; 85% to 90% occur once, and the top ten carry 8.8%. Specimen: PBMCs or T cells enriched from blood (not recorded which). These receptors came from a man aged 35 to 55 who had recovered from COVID-19. CDR3s include the opening cysteine and the closing phenylalanine or tryptophan. Fields, in order: clone size, D gene, V gene, J gene, CDR3 protein, CDR3 DNA. A D gene is named only where the DNA matches it firmly. For some rows the clone size is stated as once, few or many, or as a class when expanded; others skip it.

clone_size: .; d_call: .; v_call: TRBV20-1; j_call: TRBJ2-7; cdr3_aa: CSASYLPGHEQYF; cdr3_nt: TGCAGTGCTAGTTATCTTCCTGGGCACGAGCAGTACTTC
clone_size: once; d_call: TRBD1; v_call: TRBV6-5; j_call: TRBJ1-4; cdr3_aa: CASSPTGTVDEKLFF; cdr3_nt: TGTGCCAGCAGCCCCACCGGGACAGTAGATGAAAAACTGTTTTTT
clone_size: once; d_call: .; v_call: TRBV25-1; j_call: TRBJ2-1; cdr3_aa: CASSEYGVPYNEQFF; cdr3_nt: TGTGCCAGCAGTGAATATGGAGTACCCTACAATGAGCAGTTCTTC
clone_size: .; d_call: .; v_call: TRBV29-1; j_call: TRBJ2-7; cdr3_aa: CSVVEDRYSYEQYF; cdr3_nt: TGCAGCGTCGTAGAAGACAGATACTCCTACGAGCAGTACTTC
clone_size: once; d_call: .; v_call: TRBV6-5; j_call: TRBJ2-3; cdr3_aa: CASSYDGRGTDTQYF; cdr3_nt: TGTGCCAGCAGTTACGACGGGAGAGGGACAGATACGCAGTATTTT
clone_size: .; d_call: .; v_call: TRBV7-6; j_call: TRBJ1-1; cdr3_aa: CASSLNGPWGLSTEAFF; cdr3_nt: TGTGCCAGCAGCCTAAATGGCCCCTGGGGGCTCTCCACTGAAGCTTTCTTT
clone_size: .; d_call: TRBD1; v_call: TRBV6-1; j_call: TRBJ1-4; cdr3_aa: CASSERPGTGFF; cdr3_nt: TGTGCCAGCAGTGAGAGACCCGGGACAGGGTTTTTT
clone_size: .; d_call: TRBD2; v_call: TRBV20-1; j_call: TRBJ2-7; cdr3_aa: CSASIPPGLAGDEQYF; cdr3_nt: TGCAGTGCTAGTATACCTCCGGGACTAGCGGGAGATGAGCAGTACTTC
clone_size: .; d_call: .; v_call: TRBV6-5; j_call: TRBJ1-1; cdr3_aa: CASSSGGRLDTEAFF; cdr3_nt: TGTGCCAGCAGTTCCGGAGGGAGATTGGACACTGAAGCTTTCTTT
clone_size: .; d_call: TRBD2; v_call: TRBV7-6; j_call: TRBJ2-3; cdr3_aa: CASSLVGGGLTDTQYF; cdr3_nt: TGTGCCAGCAGCTTAGTTGGCGGGGGACTCACAGATACGCAGTATTTT
clone_size: .; d_call: TRBD2; v_call: TRBV6-1; j_call: TRBJ2-5; cdr3_aa: CASSEYYGEGGETQYF; cdr3_nt: TGTGCCAGCAGTGAATATTACGGGGAGGGCGGGGAGACCCAGTACTTC
clone_size: .; d_call: TRBD2; v_call: TRBV6-5; j_call: TRBJ2-5; cdr3_aa: CASRPSGVQETQYF; cdr3_nt: TGTGCCAGCAGACCTAGCGGGGTACAAGAGACCCAGTACTTC
clone_size: once; d_call: .; v_call: TRBV3-1/TRBV3-2; j_call: TRBJ2-3; cdr3_aa: CASSQVVFQDTSTDTQYF; cdr3_nt: TGTGCCAGCAGCCAAGTTGTTTTTCAGGATACTAGCACAGATACGCAGTATTTT
clone_size: .; d_call: .; v_call: TRBV7-8; j_call: TRBJ2-7; cdr3_aa: CASSLVAYEQYF; cdr3_nt: TGTGCCAGCAGCTTAGTCGCCTACGAGCAGTACTTC